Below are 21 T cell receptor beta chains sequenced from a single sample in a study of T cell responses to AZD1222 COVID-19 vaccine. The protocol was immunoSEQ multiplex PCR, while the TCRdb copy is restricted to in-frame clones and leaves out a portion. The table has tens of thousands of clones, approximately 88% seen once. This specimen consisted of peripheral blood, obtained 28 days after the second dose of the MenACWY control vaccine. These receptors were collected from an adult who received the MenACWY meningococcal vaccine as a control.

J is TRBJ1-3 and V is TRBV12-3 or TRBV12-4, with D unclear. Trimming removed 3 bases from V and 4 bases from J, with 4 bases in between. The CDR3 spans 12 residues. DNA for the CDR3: TGTGCCAGCAGTTTCGGGGGAAACACCATATATTTT. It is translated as CASSFGGNTIYF.

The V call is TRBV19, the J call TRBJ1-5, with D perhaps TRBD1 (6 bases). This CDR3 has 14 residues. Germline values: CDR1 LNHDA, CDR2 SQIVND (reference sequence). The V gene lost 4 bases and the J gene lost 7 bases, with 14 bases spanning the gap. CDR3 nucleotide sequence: TGTGCCAGTAGTACCGGGGACAATTTGCAGCCCCAGCATTTT. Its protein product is CASSTGDNLQPQHF.

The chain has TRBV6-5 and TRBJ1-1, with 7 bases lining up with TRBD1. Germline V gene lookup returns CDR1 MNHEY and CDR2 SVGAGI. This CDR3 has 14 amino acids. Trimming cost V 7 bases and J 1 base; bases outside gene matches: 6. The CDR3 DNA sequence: TGTGCCAGCACGGAACAGGGGTCGAACACTGAAGCTTTCTTT. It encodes CASTEQGSNTEAFF.

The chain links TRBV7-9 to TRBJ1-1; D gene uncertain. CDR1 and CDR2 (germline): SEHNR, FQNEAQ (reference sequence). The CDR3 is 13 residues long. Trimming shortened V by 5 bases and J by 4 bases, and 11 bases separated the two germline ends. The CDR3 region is CASSPAVVTEAFF. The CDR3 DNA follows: TGTGCCAGCAGCCCGGCCGTGGTCACTGAAGCTTTCTTT. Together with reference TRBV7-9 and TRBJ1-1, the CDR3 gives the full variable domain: DTGVSQNPRHKITKRGQNVTFRCDPISEHNRLYWYRQTLGQGPEFLTYFQNEAQLEKSRLLSDRFSAERPKGSFSTLEIQRTEQGDSAMYLCASSPAVVTEAFFGQGTRLTVV.

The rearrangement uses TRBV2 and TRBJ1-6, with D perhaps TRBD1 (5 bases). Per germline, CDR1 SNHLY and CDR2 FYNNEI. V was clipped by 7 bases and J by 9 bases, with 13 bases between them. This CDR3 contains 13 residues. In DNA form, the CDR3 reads TGTGCCAGCATTCAGGGTGAGCGTTCACCCCTCCACTTT. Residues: CASIQGERSPLHF.

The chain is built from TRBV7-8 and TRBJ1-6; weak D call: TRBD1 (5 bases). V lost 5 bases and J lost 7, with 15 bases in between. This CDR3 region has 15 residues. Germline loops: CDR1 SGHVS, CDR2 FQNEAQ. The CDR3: CASSPREGRNSPLHF. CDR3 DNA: TGTGCCAGCAGCCCAAGGGAGGGGAGGAATTCACCCCTCCACTTT. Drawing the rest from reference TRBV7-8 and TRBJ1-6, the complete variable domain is GAGVSQSPRYKVAKRGQDVALRCDPISGHVSLFWYQQALGQGPEFLTYFQNEAQLDKSGLPSDRFFAERPEGSVSTLKIQRTQQEDSAVYLCASSPREGRNSPLHFGNGTRLTVT.

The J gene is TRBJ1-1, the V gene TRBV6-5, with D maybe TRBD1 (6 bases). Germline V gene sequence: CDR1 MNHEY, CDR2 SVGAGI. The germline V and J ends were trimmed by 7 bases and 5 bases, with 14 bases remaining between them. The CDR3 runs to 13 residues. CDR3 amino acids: CASKRGARTEAFF. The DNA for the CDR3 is TGTGCCAGCAAAAGGGGGGCGAGAACTGAAGCTTTCTTT.

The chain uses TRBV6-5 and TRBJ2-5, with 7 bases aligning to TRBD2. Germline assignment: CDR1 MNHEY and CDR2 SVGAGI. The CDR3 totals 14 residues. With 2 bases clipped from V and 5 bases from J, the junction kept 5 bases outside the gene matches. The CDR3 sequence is CASSYGRGRETQYF. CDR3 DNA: TGTGCCAGCAGTTACGGGAGGGGACGCGAGACCCAGTACTTC.

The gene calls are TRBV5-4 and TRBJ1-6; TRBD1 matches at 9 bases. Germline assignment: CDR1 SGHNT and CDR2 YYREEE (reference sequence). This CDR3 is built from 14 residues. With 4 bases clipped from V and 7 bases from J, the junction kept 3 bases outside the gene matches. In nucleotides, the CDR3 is TGTGCCAGCAGCCGGGACAGGGCCAATTCACCCCTCCACTTT. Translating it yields CASSRDRANSPLHF.

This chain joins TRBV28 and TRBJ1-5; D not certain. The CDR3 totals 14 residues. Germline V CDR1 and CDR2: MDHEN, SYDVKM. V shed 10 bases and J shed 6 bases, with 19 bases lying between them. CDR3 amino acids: CATLSPPSGQPQHF. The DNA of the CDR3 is TGTGCCACCCTATCCCCCCCCAGTGGTCAGCCCCAGCATTTT.

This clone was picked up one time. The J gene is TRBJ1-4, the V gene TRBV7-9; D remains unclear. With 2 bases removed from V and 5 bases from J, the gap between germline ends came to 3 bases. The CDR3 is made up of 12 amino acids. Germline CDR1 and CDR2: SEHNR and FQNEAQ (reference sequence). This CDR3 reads CASSLRNEKLFF. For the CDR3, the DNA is TGTGCCAGCAGCTTACGGAATGAAAAACTGTTTTTT. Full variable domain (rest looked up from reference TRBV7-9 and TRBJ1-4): DTGVSQNPRHKITKRGQNVTFRCDPISEHNRLYWYRQTLGQGPEFLTYFQNEAQLEKSRLLSDRFSAERPKGSFSTLEIQRTEQGDSAMYLCASSLRNEKLFFGSGTQLSVL.

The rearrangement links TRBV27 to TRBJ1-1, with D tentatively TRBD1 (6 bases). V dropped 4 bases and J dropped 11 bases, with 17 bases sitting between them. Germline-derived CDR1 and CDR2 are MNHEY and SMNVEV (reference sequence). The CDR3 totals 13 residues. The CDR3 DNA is TGTGCCAGCAGTTCCACCGACAGGCCTGGGGCTTTCTTT. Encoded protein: CASSSTDRPGAFF.

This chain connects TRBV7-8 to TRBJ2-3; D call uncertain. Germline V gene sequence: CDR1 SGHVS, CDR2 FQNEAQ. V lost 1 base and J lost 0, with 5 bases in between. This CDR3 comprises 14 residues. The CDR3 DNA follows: TGTGCCAGCAGCTTAGGGGCAAGCACAGATACGCAGTATTTT. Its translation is CASSLGASTDTQYF.

CDR3 sequence: CASSLNSGGTGTQYF. The CDR3, as DNA: TGTGCCAGCAGCCTGAACAGCGGGGGTACGGGGACCCAGTACTTC. This chain joins TRBV3-1 (or the pseudogene TRBV3-2) and TRBJ2-5, with 8 bases that match TRBD2. This CDR3 is built from 15 residues. V gave up 4 bases and J gave up 7 bases; unmatched junction bases: 11. CDR1 is LGHDT and CDR2 is YNNKEL in the germline V gene (reference sequence).

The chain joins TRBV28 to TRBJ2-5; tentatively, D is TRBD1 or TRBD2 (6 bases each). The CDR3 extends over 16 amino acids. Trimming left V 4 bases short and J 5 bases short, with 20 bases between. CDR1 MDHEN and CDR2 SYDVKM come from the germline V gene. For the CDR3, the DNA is TGTGCCAGCAGTTCACTTCCCTTGGGGGGCCAGGAGACCCAGTACTTC. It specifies CASSSLPLGGQETQYF. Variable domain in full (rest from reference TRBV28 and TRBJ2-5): DVKVTQSSRYLVKRTGEKVFLECVQDMDHENMFWYRQDPGLGLRLIYFSYDVKMKEKGDIPEGYSVSREKKERFSLILESASTNQTSMYLCASSSLPLGGQETQYFGPGTRLLVL.

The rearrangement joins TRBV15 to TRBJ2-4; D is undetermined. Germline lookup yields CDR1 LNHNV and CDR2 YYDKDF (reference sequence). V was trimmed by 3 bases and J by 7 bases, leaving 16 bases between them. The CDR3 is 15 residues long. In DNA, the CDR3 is TGTGCCACCAGCAGCAGACCGGCCTTTTTGAACATTCAGTACTTC. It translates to CATSSRPAFLNIQYF.

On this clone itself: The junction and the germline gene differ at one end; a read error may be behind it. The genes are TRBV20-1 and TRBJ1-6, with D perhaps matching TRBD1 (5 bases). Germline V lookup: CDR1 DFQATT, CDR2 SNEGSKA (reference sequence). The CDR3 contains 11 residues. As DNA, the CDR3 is TGCAGTGCCACCCGGGACCCACCGCTCCACTTT. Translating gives CSATRDPPLHF.

DNA of the CDR3: TGTGCCAGCTCTGGGGGACAGGCGACGACTGAAGCTTTCTTT. Translated: CASSGGQATTEAFF. V and J are TRBV18 and TRBJ1-1; 8 bases fit TRBD1. There are 14 residues in the CDR3. Trimming removed 6 bases from V and 5 bases from J; junction bases left unmatched: 8. Germline CDR1 and CDR2: KGHSH and LQKENI.

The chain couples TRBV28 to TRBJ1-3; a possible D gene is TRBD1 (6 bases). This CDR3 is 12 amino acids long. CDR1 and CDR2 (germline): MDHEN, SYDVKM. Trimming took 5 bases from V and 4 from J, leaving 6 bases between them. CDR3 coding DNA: TGTGCCAGCAGTGGACAGGGAAACACCATATATTTT. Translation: CASSGQGNTIYF.

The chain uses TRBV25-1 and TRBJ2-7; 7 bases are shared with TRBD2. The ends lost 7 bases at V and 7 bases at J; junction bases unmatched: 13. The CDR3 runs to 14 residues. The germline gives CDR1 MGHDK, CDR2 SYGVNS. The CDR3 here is CASNRQGGLGEQYF. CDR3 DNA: TGTGCCAGCAACCGGCAGGGAGGGTTGGGGGAGCAGTACTTC.

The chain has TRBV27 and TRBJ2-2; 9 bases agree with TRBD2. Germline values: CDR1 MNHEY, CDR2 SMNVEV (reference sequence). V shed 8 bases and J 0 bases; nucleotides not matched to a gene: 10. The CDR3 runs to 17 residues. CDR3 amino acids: CASAGGIEFSNTGELFF. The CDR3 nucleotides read TGTGCCAGCGCGGGGGGGATAGAGTTTTCGAACACCGGGGAGCTGTTTTTT.